The next 31 T cell receptor beta chains were all read from a single sample in a study of T cell repertoires in cytomegalovirus infection. Their recognized antigens are unknown. TCRdb analysed the reads with MiXCR anew, one entry per CDR3 protein. This table has about 920,000 distinct CDR3 sequences, 31% appearing once. The input for sequencing was cultured CD8+ T cells from PBMCs, taken from culture after CMV antigen stimulation. All receptors come from a human donor in good health (CMV status not recorded). Some clones in this sample may be carry-over from other donors' samples.

The chain carries TRBV6-5 and TRBJ1-1, with D maybe TRBD1 (5 bases). This CDR3 is 16 amino acids long. Looked up from germline, CDR1 is MNHEY and CDR2 is SVGAGI. V was shortened by 6 bases and J by 0 bases, with 17 bases between the two germline ends. The CDR3 DNA follows: TGTGCCAGCAGCCTTCATCGAGGGGCCATGAACACTGAAGCTTTCTTT. It encodes CASSLHRGAMNTEAFF.

This chain links TRBV7-9 with TRBJ2-5; 11 bases are shared with TRBD2. V lost 5 bases to trimming and J lost 1 base; unmatched junction nucleotides: 6. Germline V gene sequence: CDR1 SEHNR, CDR2 FQNEAQ (reference sequence). The CDR3 covers 16 residues. The CDR3 region has the DNA TGTGCCAGCAGCAGTAGACTAGCGGGGCTCCAAGAGACCCAGTACTTC. Encoded protein: CASSSRLAGLQETQYF.

In its sample, this clonotype was seen a few times. This chain joins TRBV15 and TRBJ1-2; D unresolved. From germline, CDR1 is LNHNV and CDR2 YYDKDF (reference sequence). CDR3 length: 15 residues. V was pared by 0 bases and J by 3 bases, with 11 bases between. This chain's CDR3 is CATSRDRRRDYGYTF. CDR3 DNA sequence: TGTGCCACCAGCAGAGATCGAAGGAGGGACTATGGCTACACCTTC.

The CDR3 bases are TGTGCCAGCAGTGCACCTTTTACAGGGGGGGCGCCCACTGAAGCTTTCTTT. Translation: CASSAPFTGGAPTEAFF. The V call is TRBV2, the J call TRBJ1-1; TRBD1 agrees at 8 bases. This CDR3 comprises 17 residues. Germline V gene sequence: CDR1 SNHLY, CDR2 FYNNEI. V lost 4 bases to trimming and J lost 4 bases; unmatched junction nucleotides: 14.

This chain uses TRBV19 with TRBJ1-1; possibly TRBD1 for D (5 bases). Germline-derived CDR1 and CDR2 are LNHDA and SQIVND (reference sequence). This CDR3 spans 16 amino acids. Trimming took off 5 bases at V and 4 bases at J, with 20 bases between the two ends. The CDR3: CASSRTGPIQSTEAFF. Written as DNA, the CDR3 is TGTGCCAGTAGTCGAACAGGCCCCATCCAGAGCACTGAAGCTTTCTTT.

V is TRBV6-2 or TRBV6-3 and J is TRBJ1-1, with no clear D. The CDR3 spans 15 residues. Per the germline V gene, CDR1 is MNHEY and CDR2 is SVGEGT. Trimming left V 2 bases short and J 5 bases short, with 15 bases between. The chain's CDR3 is CASSYVLQRGTEAFF. In nucleotides, the CDR3 is TGTGCCAGCAGTTACGTCCTTCAGCGGGGAACTGAAGCTTTCTTT.

In the case of this clonotype: A much larger clone lies a single base off, so this may be a read error. The chain uses TRBV7-6 and TRBJ1-6; possible D gene TRBD1, 5 bases. The CDR3 runs to 18 residues. The germline gives CDR1 SGHVS, CDR2 FNYEAQ. Here the CDR3 DNA reads TGTGCCAGCAGCTCCGACCCAGGGATTGCTAACTATAATTCAACCCTCCACTTT. Its protein product is CASSSDPGIANYNSTLHF.

The chain carries TRBV18 and TRBJ2-2; D not certain. V shed 2 bases and J shed 1 base, with 14 bases lying between them. This CDR3 region has 17 residues. CDR1 and CDR2 (germline): KGHSH, LQKENI. The CDR3 loop is CASSPISIFLNTGELFF. The CDR3, as DNA: TGTGCCAGCTCACCAATAAGTATTTTCTTGAACACCGGGGAGCTGTTTTTT.

Points on this clonotype: The junction and the germline gene differ at one end; a read error may be behind it. The genes are TRBV6-1 and TRBJ2-4; D perhaps matches TRBD1 (5 bases). Germline CDR1 reads MNHNS; CDR2 reads SASEGT. The CDR3 contains 14 residues. CDR3 sequence: CVSSEPSTENIQYF. The DNA of the CDR3 is TGTGTCAGCAGTGAACCCTCGACAGAAAACATTCAGTACTTC.

This clonotype was counted a single time. The rearrangement links TRBV9 to TRBJ1-1, with TRBD1 as a possible D gene (5 bases). Per the germline V gene, CDR1 is SGDLS and CDR2 is YYNGEE. The CDR3 covers 15 residues. Trimming removed 0 bases from V and 1 base from J, with 10 bases in between. The chain's CDR3 is CASSVGDGKNTEAFF. The CDR3, as DNA: TGTGCCAGCAGCGTAGGGGACGGGAAGAACACTGAAGCTTTCTTT.

This clonotype appeared a few times. The chain joins TRBV27 to TRBJ1-2; D call uncertain. CDR1 is MNHEY and CDR2 is SMNVEV in the germline V gene (reference sequence). The CDR3 has 13 amino acids. V lost 8 bases and J 1 base, leaving 11 bases between the germline ends. CDR3 DNA: TGTGCCAGCTCCAACAGTCTTAACTATGGCTACACCTTC. Protein product: CASSNSLNYGYTF.

This clonotype was picked up many times. The chain joins TRBV7-9 to TRBJ2-1; TRBD2 matches 7 bases. Germline V gives CDR1 SEHNR, CDR2 FQNEAQ (reference sequence). Trimming at V came to 5 bases and at J to 1 base, leaving 8 bases not matched to a gene. This CDR3 is built from 16 residues. The CDR3 loop is CASSTHDGGSYNEQFF. The DNA of the CDR3 is TGTGCCAGCAGCACCCACGACGGGGGGTCCTACAATGAGCAGTTCTTC.

Note on this clonotype: A junction boundary mismatches the germline segment, possibly from a read error. The DNA for the CDR3 is TGTGCCAGCAGCGGACGACAGGTCTCCCACAATGAGCAGTTCTTC. Translating gives CASSGRQVSHNEQFF. The chain has TRBV7-9 and TRBJ2-1, with D possibly TRBD1 on 6 matching bases. This CDR3 spans 15 amino acids. Germline V gene data show CDR1 as SEHNR and CDR2 as FQNEAQ (reference sequence).

There are a few counts of this clonotype. This rearrangement joins TRBV4-3 to TRBJ2-6; no reliable D call. CDR1 LGHNA and CDR2 YSLEER come from the germline V gene. Trimming left V 2 bases short and J 6 bases short, with 20 bases between. This CDR3 spans 18 amino acids. CDR3 DNA: TGCGCCAGCAGCCAATCCTCCGGGTTATCTCTGGAGGCCAACGTCCTGACTTTC. Translating gives CASSQSSGLSLEANVLTF.

Worth noting for this clonotype: A much larger clonotype is one base distant, so this may be a read error. The chain has TRBV7-9 and TRBJ1-2, with 8 bases that match TRBD1. V shed 0 bases and J 6 bases; nucleotides not matched to a gene: 9. CDR3 size: 16 residues. Looked up from germline, CDR1 is SEHNR and CDR2 is FQNEAQ (reference sequence). The CDR3 protein is CASSLAYPTGVDGYTF. The CDR3 nucleotides read TGTGCCAGCAGCTTAGCCTACCCGACAGGGGTGGATGGCTACACCTTC.

Ten or more counts support this clonotype. J is TRBJ2-5 and V is TRBV6-5, with D unresolved. V was shortened by 2 bases and J by 5 bases, with 6 bases between the two germline ends. The CDR3 has 12 amino acids. The germline CDR1 and CDR2 sequences are MNHEY and SVGAGI. For the CDR3, the DNA is TGTGCCAGCAGTTACAATACCGAGACCCAGTACTTC. Encoded protein: CASSYNTETQYF.

Only one count was recorded for this clonotype. The CDR3 is CASRNNYNEQFF. The CDR3 coding sequence is TGTGCCAGTAGGAACAACTACAATGAGCAGTTCTTC. The rearrangement joins TRBV19 to TRBJ2-1, with D uncertain. The CDR3 consists of 12 residues. Germline assignment: CDR1 LNHDA and CDR2 SQIVND (reference sequence). V lost 6 bases and J lost 3, with 6 bases in between.

This clonotype was detected a few times. This chain uses TRBV29-1 with TRBJ2-1; a possible D gene is TRBD1 (5 bases). The V and J ends lost 7 bases and 0 bases respectively, with 19 bases between them. Germline loops: CDR1 SQVTM, CDR2 ANQGSEA. The CDR3 is 16 amino acids. As DNA, the CDR3 is TGCAGCGCCAAGGGCGACAGCCCGCCCTCCTACAATGAGCAGTTCTTC. The encoded protein is CSAKGDSPPSYNEQFF.

Of note for this clonotype: The junction departs from the called germline gene at one end, perhaps through a read error. This chain uses TRBV4-3 with TRBJ2-1, with D perhaps matching TRBD1 (6 bases). Per germline, CDR1 LGHNA and CDR2 YSLEER. The CDR3 contains 15 residues. Written as DNA, the CDR3 is TGCGCCAGCAGCGAAGCAGGACAGCGATACAATAAGCAGTTCTTC. Translated: CASSEAGQRYNKQFF.

The chain is built from TRBV5-4 and TRBJ1-2; 9 nucleotides line up with TRBD1. The germline gives CDR1 SGHNT, CDR2 YYREEE (reference sequence). The CDR3 spans 16 residues. Trimming cost V 0 bases and J 4 bases; bases outside gene matches: 7. The DNA for the CDR3 is TGTGCCAGCAGCTTGGCCCCGGACAGGGGAAGCTATGGCTACACCTTC. Its protein product is CASSLAPDRGSYGYTF.

The genes are TRBV4-1 and TRBJ1-2, with D uncertain. CDR3 length equals 15 residues. Trimming shortened V by 1 base and J by 2 bases, and 11 bases separated the two germline ends. Per the germline V gene, CDR1 is MGHRA and CDR2 is YSYEKL. This CDR3 reads CASSQVVGLNYGYTF. The CDR3 nucleotides read TGCGCCAGCAGCCAAGTGGTGGGCTTGAACTATGGCTACACCTTC.

This chain's CDR3 is CSPRGDRGLNTEAFF. For the CDR3, the DNA is TGCAGTCCCAGAGGAGACAGGGGGCTCAACACTGAAGCTTTCTTT. J is TRBJ1-1 and V is TRBV20-1; 10 bases map to TRBD1. This CDR3 is built from 15 residues. The J segment lost 2 bases and the V segment lost 8 bases, leaving 11 bases of the junction unmatched. Germline-derived CDR1 and CDR2 are DFQATT and SNEGSKA (reference sequence).

This chain joins TRBV7-6 and TRBJ1-1; the D gene is possibly TRBD1 (5 bases). Looked up from germline, CDR1 is SGHVS and CDR2 is FNYEAQ. This CDR3 region has 15 residues. Trimming took 5 bases from V and 4 from J, leaving 17 bases between them. The CDR3 bases are TGTGCCAGCAGCCTCAATCGTCAGGGTGGCACTGAAGCTTTCTTT. This encodes CASSLNRQGGTEAFF.

V and J are TRBV19 and TRBJ1-2, with D tentatively TRBD1 (5 bases). CDR1 and CDR2 (germline): LNHDA, SQIVND (reference sequence). The CDR3 spans 14 residues. With 7 bases removed from V and 3 bases from J, the gap between germline ends came to 15 bases. The CDR3 sequence: CASTGAGDYYGYTF. CDR3 coding DNA: TGTGCCAGTACCGGGGCAGGCGACTACTATGGCTACACCTTC.

The chain combines TRBV27 with TRBJ2-1, with 8 bases aligning to TRBD2. There are 15 residues in the CDR3. CDR1 and CDR2 (germline): MNHEY, SMNVEV (reference sequence). Trimming took 0 bases from V and 6 from J; bases not matched to a gene: 4. The CDR3 region is CASSLSISGVNEQFF. In nucleotides, the CDR3 is TGTGCCAGCAGTTTATCAATTAGCGGGGTCAATGAGCAGTTCTTC.

This clonotype was seen at least ten times. J is TRBJ2-3 and V is TRBV9, with 8 bases fitting TRBD2. The germline V gene has CDR1 SGDLS and CDR2 YYNGEE. V gave up 7 bases and J gave up 5 bases; unmatched junction bases: 18. The CDR3 loop spans 17 amino acids. The CDR3 region is CASAASSQRGYRDTQYF. Written as DNA, the CDR3 is TGTGCCAGCGCCGCGTCGAGTCAGCGGGGGTATAGAGATACGCAGTATTTT. Drawing the rest from reference TRBV9 and TRBJ2-3, the complete variable domain is DSGVTQTPKHLITATGQRVTLRCSPRSGDLSVYWYQQSLDQGLQFLIQYYNGEERAKGNILERFSAQQFPDLHSELNLSSLELGDSALYFCASAASSQRGYRDTQYFGPGTRLTVL.

This clonotype appeared many times. The chain carries TRBV7-2 and TRBJ2-3; no reliable D call. The CDR3 extends over 15 amino acids. The germline V and J ends were trimmed by 5 bases and 0 bases, with 12 bases remaining between them. CDR1 SGHTA and CDR2 FQGNSA come from the germline V gene. The chain's CDR3 is CASSRSSSSTDTQYF. The DNA for the CDR3 is TGTGCCAGCAGCCGTAGCAGCTCTAGCACAGATACGCAGTATTTT. Supplemented by reference TRBV7-2 and TRBJ2-3, the full variable domain reads GAGVSQSPSNKVTEKGKDVELRCDPISGHTALYWYRQSLGQGLEFLIYFQGNSAPDKSGLPSDRFSAERTGGSVSTLTIQRTQQEDSAVYLCASSRSSSSTDTQYFGPGTRLTVL.

V gene TRBV28 combines with J gene TRBJ2-3; D gene uncertain. Trimming cost V 1 base and J 2 bases, with 16 bases left between them. Germline loops: CDR1 MDHEN, CDR2 SYDVKM. The CDR3 loop spans 17 amino acids. The CDR3 here is CASSLFGHIGNTDTQYF. For the CDR3, the DNA is TGTGCCAGCAGTTTATTCGGGCATATTGGGAACACAGATACGCAGTATTTT.

The J gene is TRBJ1-1, the V gene TRBV25-1, with 7 bases matching TRBD1. Losses at the gene ends were 3 bases for V and 5 bases for J; bases not matched to a gene: 6. Germline V lookup: CDR1 MGHDK, CDR2 SYGVNS. The CDR3 covers 14 residues. The CDR3 DNA sequence: TGTGCCAGCAGTGAGGACAGGCATGGTACTGAAGCTTTCTTT. Its protein product is CASSEDRHGTEAFF.

This clonotype was seen a few times. CDR3 bases: TGCAGCGTCGCCGTTTCCGGGACACTGAACACTGAAGCTTTCTTT. Protein: CSVAVSGTLNTEAFF. The V call is TRBV29-1, the J call TRBJ1-1; perhaps TRBD1 as D (6 bases). Germline V gene lookup returns CDR1 SQVTM and CDR2 ANQGSEA. This CDR3 has 15 residues. V lost 6 bases to trimming and J lost 0 bases, with 17 bases between them.

This clonotype has only a few counts. V gene TRBV2 combines with J gene TRBJ1-2; D gene uncertain. The CDR3 sequence is 12 residues long. Germline CDR1 SNHLY, CDR2 FYNNEI. With 0 bases removed from V and 11 bases from J, the gap between germline ends came to 10 bases. This chain's CDR3 is CASSEALAGYTF. CDR3 sequence (DNA): TGTGCCAGCAGTGAAGCGCTGGCTGGATACACCTTC.